The 17 T cell receptor beta chains reported below all come from one sample, sequenced in a study of breast tumors, draining lymph nodes, adjacent tissues. TCRdb re-derived calls from the multiplex PCR reads in MiXCR, one entry per CDR3 protein. The repertoire includes about 22,000 distinct CDR3 sequences, about 64% of them detected once, and about 19% sits in the top ten. The sequencing input was tumor-adjacent breast tissue. Receptors originate from a female donor with breast cancer. Some clones in this sample may be carry-over from other donors' samples.

A word on this clonotype: A much larger clone sits a single nucleotide away, making a read error possible. In DNA form, the CDR3 reads TGTGCCAGCAGCCAAATCCTACAGGGGCCCATGAACACTGAAGCTTTCTTT. It yields the protein CASSQILQGPMNTEAFF. V is TRBV7-9 and J is TRBJ1-1, with 7 bases lining up with TRBD1. From germline, CDR1 is SEHNR and CDR2 FQNEAQ (reference sequence). The CDR3 runs to 17 residues. Trimming at V came to 5 bases and at J to 0 bases, leaving 12 bases not matched to a gene. Together with reference TRBV7-9 and TRBJ1-1, the CDR3 gives the full variable domain: DTGVSQNPRHKITKRGQNVTFRCDPISEHNRLYWYRQTLGQGPEFLTYFQNEAQLEKSRLLSDRFSAERPKGSFSTLEIQRTEQGDSAMYLCASSQILQGPMNTEAFFGQGTRLTVV.

This clonotype was detected many times. This may be a read error: a much more frequent sequence differs by one nucleotide. The rearrangement joins TRBV9 to TRBJ1-2; no definite D call. The V gene's germline CDR1 is SGDLS and CDR2 YYNGEE. This CDR3 is built from 15 residues. CDR3 sequence reads: CASSPPQAINYGSTF. CDR3 nucleotides: TGTGCCAGCAGCCCCCCTCAAGCCATTAACTATGGCTCCACCTTC. Full variable domain (rest looked up from reference TRBV9 and TRBJ1-2): DSGVTQTPKHLITATGQRVTLRCSPRSGDLSVYWYQQSLDQGLQFLIQYYNGEERAKGNILERFSAQQFPDLHSELNLSSLELGDSALYFCASSPPQAINYGSTFGSGTRLTVV.

The rearrangement joins TRBV29-1 to TRBJ2-1; no clear D. V lost 4 bases and J lost 4, with 8 bases in between. This CDR3 is 12 amino acids long. Germline values: CDR1 SQVTM, CDR2 ANQGSEA. As DNA, the CDR3 is TGCAGCGTTGGTTTACAGTACAATGAGCAGTTCTTC. Its protein is CSVGLQYNEQFF.

V gene TRBV19 combines with J gene TRBJ1-5; TRBD1 is a possible D gene (5 bases). The CDR3 covers 15 residues. Germline loops: CDR1 LNHDA, CDR2 SQIVND (reference sequence). Trimming stripped 3 bases from V and 0 bases from J, with 9 bases between. The CDR3 nucleotides read TGTGCCAGTAGTATGGGACGGAGTAGCAATCAGCCCCAGCATTTT. Protein sequence: CASSMGRSSNQPQHF.

At least ten counts were recorded for this clonotype. This chain joins TRBV6-1 and TRBJ2-3, with 7 nucleotides matching TRBD2. V lost 7 bases, J lost 1 base, and 11 bases stayed unmatched. This CDR3 has 16 amino acids. The germline CDR1 and CDR2 sequences are MNHNS and SASEGT. CDR3 nucleotide sequence: TGTGCCAGCACCCGTCGGGCGGGAGAAGGCACAGATACGCAGTATTTT. It encodes CASTRRAGEGTDTQYF.

The chain carries TRBV2 and TRBJ2-7; TRBD2 matches at 9 bases. The V gene's germline CDR1 is SNHLY and CDR2 FYNNEI. Germline trimming cut 6 bases from V and 2 bases from J; bases unmatched to any gene: 11. This CDR3 is built from 16 residues. The CDR3: CASRPWAAGGAYEQYF. The CDR3 bases are TGTGCCAGCAGGCCCTGGGCAGCGGGAGGCGCCTACGAGCAGTACTTC.

This clonotype was observed at least ten times. The rearrangement joins TRBV6-2 or TRBV6-3 to TRBJ2-7, with D possibly matching TRBD2 (6 bases). Deletions cut 5 bases from V and 3 bases from J, with 14 bases between. This CDR3 contains 14 residues. CDR1 is MNHEY, CDR2 SVGEGT, per germline. CDR3 amino acids: CASSPQRALYEQYF. CDR3 coding DNA: TGTGCCAGCAGTCCCCAGCGGGCCCTCTACGAGCAGTACTTC.

Judged by abundance, this clonotype is medium-sized (0.01 to 0.1%). This rearrangement joins TRBV6-5 to TRBJ2-7; D remains unclear. This CDR3 comprises 15 residues. Germline V gene sequence: CDR1 MNHEY, CDR2 SVGAGI. Trimming cost V 6 bases and J 0 bases, with 15 bases left between them. The CDR3 sequence: CASSSRGFLSYEQYF. Here the CDR3 DNA reads TGTGCCAGCAGCTCTCGAGGTTTTCTCTCCTACGAGCAGTACTTC.

The chain carries TRBV5-1 and TRBJ1-5; 10 bases fit TRBD1. The trim removed 4 bases at V and 1 base at J, leaving 11 bases unmatched. The CDR3 length is 18 residues. Germline V gene lookup returns CDR1 SGHRS and CDR2 YFSETQ. The CDR3 loop is CASSTRTGGGKSNQPQHF. CDR3 DNA: TGCGCCAGCAGCACTCGGACAGGGGGTGGAAAAAGCAATCAGCCCCAGCATTTT.

The chain couples TRBV20-1 to TRBJ2-7; 9 bases map to TRBD2. V dropped 0 bases and J dropped 4; count of bases not matched to a gene: 7. This CDR3 spans 15 amino acids. Germline CDR1 DFQATT, CDR2 SNEGSKA (reference sequence). This CDR3 is CSARDRSSGKYEQYF. The CDR3 DNA follows: TGCAGTGCTAGAGATAGGTCTAGCGGGAAGTACGAGCAGTACTTC.

This clonotype is medium-sized within its sample. V and J are TRBV6-1 and TRBJ1-6; no firm D call. The CDR3 is made up of 13 amino acids. Per germline, CDR1 MNHNS and CDR2 SASEGT. Trimming removed 0 bases from V and 9 bases from J, with 6 bases in between. CDR3 region: CASSEALLSPLHF. The CDR3 nucleotides are TGTGCCAGCAGTGAAGCGCTTCTTTCACCCCTCCACTTT.

The J gene is TRBJ1-5, the V gene TRBV7-2, with D unresolved. CDR3 length equals 15 residues. Deletions cut 5 bases from V and 5 bases from J, with 16 bases between. From germline, CDR1 is SGHTA and CDR2 FQGNSA. The CDR3 DNA is TGTGCCAGCAGCGCAACAGTGTCTGGTTATCAGCCCCAGCATTTT. Translated, it gives CASSATVSGYQPQHF.

A word on this clonotype: The conserved closing phenylalanine or tryptophan is absent in this CDR3, likely reflecting a read error. The DNA is left out, because the CDR3 cannot be placed on it with certainty; the CDR3 is given as TCRdb lists it. The gene calls are TRBV12-3 or TRBV12-4 and TRBJ2-3; the D call in the table, TRBD1, was not verified against the DNA. The CDR3 has 10 amino acids, counting both end residues. CDR3 sequence: CASSFGTALY.

At least ten counts were recorded for this clonotype. The chain couples TRBV20-1 to TRBJ2-2; a possible D gene is TRBD2 (6 bases). The CDR3 has 14 residues. V was trimmed by 6 bases and J by 0 bases, leaving 11 bases between them. Germline V gene sequence: CDR1 DFQATT, CDR2 SNEGSKA (reference sequence). The CDR3 sequence: CSARDPTNTGELFF. The DNA for the CDR3 is TGCAGTGCGCGGGACCCGACGAACACCGGGGAGCTGTTTTTT.

Concerning this clonotype: A single base separates this from a much larger clone, so it may be a read error. CDR3 nucleotides: TGCAGTGCTAAAGAAGCCTCAGGGGTGACTGAAGTTTTCTTT. Protein product: CSAKEASGVTEVFF. This chain uses TRBV20-1 with TRBJ1-1; possibly TRBD1 for D (6 bases). Germline loops: CDR1 DFQATT, CDR2 SNEGSKA (reference sequence). This CDR3 has 14 residues.

V and J are TRBV5-1 and TRBJ2-7; 9 bases align to TRBD1. CDR3 length: 14 residues. V lost 4 bases, J lost 5 bases, and 7 bases stayed unmatched. Per the germline V gene, CDR1 is SGHRS and CDR2 is YFSETQ. The CDR3 nucleotides read TGCGCCAGCAGCCGGGGACAGGGTATCCACGAGCAGTACTTC. Its translation is CASSRGQGIHEQYF.

This clonotype was observed a handful of times. The chain employs TRBV28 and TRBJ1-1, with 7 bases aligning to TRBD1. CDR3 length equals 14 residues. The germline V gene encodes CDR1 MDHEN and CDR2 SYDVKM. Trimming took 3 bases from V and 2 from J; bases not matched to a gene: 3. In nucleotides, the CDR3 is TGTGCCAGCAGTTTGAGACAGGGAAACACTGAAGCTTTCTTT. It codes for CASSLRQGNTEAFF. Full variable domain (outside the CDR3, taken from reference TRBV28 and TRBJ1-1): DVKVTQSSRYLVKRTGEKVFLECVQDMDHENMFWYRQDPGLGLRLIYFSYDVKMKEKGDIPEGYSVSREKKERFSLILESASTNQTSMYLCASSLRQGNTEAFFGQGTRLTVV.